Detailed here is one TCR beta chain. The target antigen is unknown. CDR3 length equals 16 residues. With 4 bases removed from V and 0 bases from J, the gap between germline ends came to 10 bases. The germline V gene has CDR1 MNHEY and CDR2 SVGAGI. Data came from immunoSEQ multiplex PCR; TCRdb stores just in-frame clones and leaves some out. The sample records roughly 70,000 clones, 85% to 95% being singletons. This specimen comes from a study of cytomegalovirus exposure and HLA in healthy donors. The study's findings and limits: High specificity and sensitivity for cytomegalovirus status were reported for the classifier. According to a subsequent analysis, TCR clusters from the first cohort were inclined to appear together in the 110 or so validation repertoires. Under in vitro conditions, a few CMV-associated chains were confirmed as specific for CMV antigens. A list of 150 to 200 TCR beta chains associated with cytomegalovirus was given.

The J gene is TRBJ2-6, the V gene TRBV6-5; D is ambiguous. This receptor was taken from a man aged 18 to 30 in good health and CMV-seropositive. Sequencing was done on a sample of PBMCs. The CDR3 region is CASSWAAHSGANVLTF. CDR3 in DNA: TGTGCCAGCAGTTGGGCAGCCCACTCTGGGGCCAACGTCCTGACTTTC.